These 30 T cell receptor beta chains were sequenced from one sample in a study of Ad26.COV2.S vaccination and SARS-CoV-2 variants. Produced via immunoSEQ multiplex PCR; TCRdb's table is partial and in-frame only. The repertoire holds roughly 100,000 clones, with over 70% as singletons. The sample here was peripheral blood, taken after recovery from COVID-19. These receptors were taken from a human donor who had recovered from COVID-19.

This clone was recorded only once. The V and J genes are TRBV6-5 and TRBJ2-1; D remains unclear. The CDR3 sequence is 15 residues long. Germline CDR1 reads MNHEY; CDR2 reads SVGAGI. V was cut by 2 bases and J by 2 bases, with 10 bases left in between. CDR3 region: CASSYRDTTYNEQFF. CDR3 nucleotides: TGTGCCAGCAGTTACCGAGACACCACCTACAATGAGCAGTTCTTC.

This clone was observed a single time. The V call is TRBV6-6, the J call TRBJ1-1; no firm D call. Trimming removed 0 bases from V and 2 bases from J, with 10 bases in between. The V gene's germline CDR1 is MNHNY and CDR2 SVGAGI (reference sequence). The CDR3 has 15 amino acids. The CDR3 nucleotides read TGTGCCAGCAGTTACTCGCCCCAAACAAACACTGAAGCTTTCTTT. Its translation is CASSYSPQTNTEAFF.

The V and J genes are TRBV3-1 (or the pseudogene TRBV3-2) and TRBJ1-1; possible D gene TRBD1, 5 bases. The CDR3 extends over 13 amino acids. Per germline, CDR1 LGHDT and CDR2 YNNKEL (reference sequence). Trimming pared 3 bases from V and 5 bases from J, leaving 10 bases between. As DNA, the CDR3 is TGTGCCAGCAGCCAGGGGCTAAGGACTGAAGCTTTCTTT. Protein sequence: CASSQGLRTEAFF.

The rearrangement joins TRBV5-4 to TRBJ2-3; 11 bases fit TRBD2. With V trimmed by 3 bases and J by 0 bases, 12 bases remained unmatched. Germline V gene sequence: CDR1 SGHNT, CDR2 YYREEE (reference sequence). This CDR3 contains 19 residues. CDR3 in DNA: TGTGCCAGCAGCTCGGGCCCCTCTAGCGGGGGGCCCAGCACAGATACGCAGTATTTT. Its protein product is CASSSGPSSGGPSTDTQYF. Variable domain in full (rest from reference TRBV5-4 and TRBJ2-3): ETGVTQSPTHLIKTRGQQVTLRCSSQSGHNTVSWYQQALGQGPQFIFQYYREEENGRGNFPPRFSGLQFPNYSSELNVNALELDDSALYLCASSSGPSSGGPSTDTQYFGPGTRLTVL.

The chain uses TRBV11-3 and TRBJ1-6; no definite D call. Germline loops: CDR1 SGHNT, CDR2 YENEEA. V lost 5 bases and J 12 bases, leaving 11 bases between the germline ends. The CDR3 covers 12 residues. The CDR3 region has the DNA TGTGCCAGCAGCCCTGACCCCCGACCCCTCCACTTT. It yields the protein CASSPDPRPLHF.

The chain couples TRBV5-1 to TRBJ1-3, with 9 bases that match TRBD1. J lost 2 bases, V lost 3 bases, and 6 bases had no gene match. This CDR3 has 16 residues. Germline CDR1 SGHRS, CDR2 YFSETQ. CDR3: CASSWGQGSPGNTIYF. The CDR3 DNA reads TGCGCCAGCAGCTGGGGACAGGGTAGTCCTGGAAACACCATATATTTT.

This chain uses TRBV6-5 with TRBJ2-5; D is possibly TRBD1 or TRBD2 (6 bases each). Looked up from germline, CDR1 is MNHEY and CDR2 is SVGAGI. This CDR3 comprises 12 residues. With 10 bases removed from V and 7 bases from J, the gap between germline ends came to 16 bases. CDR3 nucleotide sequence: TGTGCCACCACCAGTGGGGGGCGGACCCAGTACTTC. This codes for CATTSGGRTQYF.

The chain is built from TRBV4-2 and TRBJ2-1, with TRBD2 matching 11 bases. CDR1 LGHNA and CDR2 YNFKEQ come from the germline V gene. The CDR3 totals 15 residues. The V and J ends lost 1 base and 7 bases, in that order; junction bases with no gene match: 3. CDR3 sequence (DNA): TGTGCCAGCAGCCAAGCTAGCGGGGGGTGGAATGAGCAGTTCTTC. This codes for CASSQASGGWNEQFF.

This chain uses TRBV12-5 with TRBJ2-3, with unresolved D. Trimming left V 11 bases short and J 3 bases short, with 24 bases between. Germline V CDR1 and CDR2: LGHNT, FRNRAP. CDR3 length equals 16 residues. As DNA, the CDR3 is TGTGCTGGTTCCTCTTCCGCGGCGCCCGATACAGATACGCAGTATTTT. This codes for CAGSSSAAPDTDTQYF.

The gene calls are TRBV28 and TRBJ2-3, with 9 bases matching TRBD2. V was clipped by 6 bases and J by 7 bases; unmatched bases: 14. CDR3 size: 16 residues. The germline CDR1 and CDR2 sequences are MDHEN and SYDVKM. CDR3 residues: CASSPAAGGSPHTQYF. CDR3 in DNA: TGTGCCAGCAGCCCCGCAGCGGGGGGCTCTCCCCATACGCAGTATTTT.

The rearrangement joins TRBV27 to TRBJ2-1, with 10 bases fitting TRBD1. In germline, CDR1 is MNHEY, CDR2 SMNVEV (reference sequence). V lost 3 bases and J lost 8; bases outside the gene matches: 4. The CDR3 runs 14 residues. The CDR3 loop is CASSLGQGIDEQFF. The CDR3 DNA sequence: TGTGCCAGCAGTTTGGGACAGGGGATTGATGAGCAGTTCTTC.

The chain is built from TRBV6-5 and TRBJ1-2, with a weak D call TRBD1 (5 bases). The CDR3 is made up of 14 amino acids. V was cut by 4 bases and J by 2 bases, with 11 bases left in between. From germline, CDR1 is MNHEY and CDR2 SVGAGI. Written as DNA, the CDR3 is TGTGCCAGCAGTTCGAAACGACAGAACTATGGCTACACCTTC. Translation gives CASSSKRQNYGYTF.

This chain links TRBV7-9 with TRBJ1-2; 7 bases line up with TRBD1. CDR3 length equals 15 residues. The germline CDR1 and CDR2 sequences are SEHNR and FQNEAQ (reference sequence). V gave up 5 bases and J gave up 8 bases; unmatched junction bases: 14. CDR3 protein: CASSVGTDIIKGYTF. CDR3 nucleotides: TGTGCCAGCAGCGTCGGGACAGACATTATTAAGGGCTACACCTTC. Full variable domain (missing parts from reference TRBV7-9 and TRBJ1-2): DTGVSQNPRHKITKRGQNVTFRCDPISEHNRLYWYRQTLGQGPEFLTYFQNEAQLEKSRLLSDRFSAERPKGSFSTLEIQRTEQGDSAMYLCASSVGTDIIKGYTFGSGTRLTVV.

This chain connects TRBV9 to TRBJ2-1; D is uncertain. V dropped 0 bases and J dropped 0 bases, with 4 bases sitting between them. The CDR3 loop spans 14 amino acids. Germline V lookup: CDR1 SGDLS, CDR2 YYNGEE. The CDR3 region is CASSVDGSYNEQFF. DNA of the CDR3: TGTGCCAGCAGCGTAGATGGCTCCTACAATGAGCAGTTCTTC.

CDR3 coding DNA: TGTGCCAGCAGCCCCCCACAGGTCACTAACTATGGCTACACCTTC. Protein: CASSPPQVTNYGYTF. The chain uses TRBV7-9 and TRBJ1-2; D might be TRBD1 (5 bases). The V end lost 5 bases, the J end lost 0 bases, and 13 bases lay between the germline ends. CDR1 SEHNR and CDR2 FQNEAQ come from the germline V gene (reference sequence). This CDR3 has 15 amino acids.

The chain is built from TRBV7-3 and TRBJ2-1, with a possible D match to TRBD1 (5 bases). V dropped 0 bases and J dropped 5 bases, with 8 bases sitting between them. Germline assignment: CDR1 SGHTA and CDR2 FQGTGA. The CDR3 sequence is 14 residues long. The CDR3 bases are TGTGCCAGCAGCTTAACCCAGGGCGACAATGAGCAGTTCTTC. Protein: CASSLTQGDNEQFF.

The rearrangement links TRBV7-6 to TRBJ1-5; D unresolved. Germline V CDR1 and CDR2: SGHVS, FNYEAQ. The CDR3 totals 12 residues. Trimming stripped 5 bases from V and 4 bases from J, with 6 bases between. The CDR3 sequence is CASSPPNQPQHF. The CDR3 bases are TGTGCCAGCAGCCCACCTAATCAGCCCCAGCATTTT.

This clone was counted a few times. This chain links TRBV30 with TRBJ2-7; no firm D call. V was cut by 8 bases and J by 2 bases, with 16 bases left in between. Germline assignment: CDR1 GTSNPN and CDR2 SVGIG (reference sequence). CDR3 length: 13 amino acids. The CDR3 region is CAVSQYSPYEQYF. The CDR3 bases are TGTGCCGTCAGTCAGTACTCCCCCTACGAGCAGTACTTC.

This clone turned up a few times. V usage is TRBV7-3 and J usage is TRBJ1-6, with D possibly being TRBD1 (5 bases). From germline, CDR1 is SGHTA and CDR2 FQGTGA. Between the trimmed V and J ends, which lost 4 bases and 6 bases, there was a span of 7 bases. The CDR3 contains 13 residues. The CDR3 loop reads CASSSDINSPLHF. CDR3 sequence (DNA): TGTGCCAGCAGCTCGGACATTAATTCACCCCTCCACTTT.

There are a few counts of this clone. The chain combines TRBV5-6 with TRBJ1-5; 8 bases agree with TRBD1. Trimming removed 3 bases from V and 3 bases from J; junction bases left unmatched: 8. Germline V CDR1 and CDR2: SGHDT, YYEEEE. The CDR3 has 16 amino acids. Here the CDR3 DNA reads TGTGCCAGCAGCTCCCGACAGGGGCGGCCCAATCAGCCCCAGCATTTT. Protein: CASSSRQGRPNQPQHF. The variable domain in full, completed from reference TRBV5-6 and TRBJ1-5, reads DAGVTQSPTHLIKTRGQQVTLRCSPKSGHDTVSWYQQALGQGPQFIFQYYEEEERQRGNFPDRFSGHQFPNYSSELNVNALLLGDSALYLCASSSRQGRPNQPQHFGDGTRLSIL.

V gene TRBV19 combines with J gene TRBJ1-2; weak D call: TRBD1 (6 bases). The V end lost 5 bases, the J end lost 5 bases, and 12 bases lay between the germline ends. The CDR3 spans 13 residues. Germline V lookup: CDR1 LNHDA, CDR2 SQIVND (reference sequence). The CDR3 is CASSPTGSYGYTF. DNA of the CDR3: TGTGCCAGTAGTCCAACAGGGAGTTATGGCTACACCTTC.

This clone came up once. This chain joins TRBV27 and TRBJ1-2; D perhaps matches TRBD1 (5 bases). Germline V gene lookup returns CDR1 MNHEY and CDR2 SMNVEV (reference sequence). The germline V and J ends were trimmed by 3 bases and 3 bases, with 14 bases remaining between them. The CDR3 is made up of 15 amino acids. The CDR3 protein is CASSFISSGDYGYTF. The CDR3 DNA reads TGTGCCAGCAGTTTCATCTCATCGGGGGACTATGGCTACACCTTC.

The V call is TRBV7-9, the J call TRBJ1-1; 9 bases fit TRBD1. V gave up 5 bases and J gave up 7 bases; unmatched junction bases: 8. This CDR3 contains 14 residues. The V gene's germline CDR1 is SEHNR and CDR2 FQNEAQ (reference sequence). The CDR3 DNA follows: TGTGCCAGCAGCCTACAGGGGGCGCATAATGAAGCTTTCTTT. Its translation is CASSLQGAHNEAFF.

This chain uses TRBV11-2 with TRBJ2-3, with no clear D. The CDR3 loop spans 14 amino acids. Trimming pared 1 base from V and 3 bases from J, leaving 8 bases between. Germline V gene data show CDR1 as SGHAT and CDR2 as FQNNGV. The CDR3 loop is CASSLGVRTDTQYF. The CDR3 nucleotides are TGTGCCAGCAGCTTAGGAGTCCGGACAGATACGCAGTATTTT. The variable domain in full, completed from reference TRBV11-2 and TRBJ2-3, reads EAGVAQSPRYKIIEKRQSVAFWCNPISGHATLYWYQQILGQGPKLLIQFQNNGVVDDSQLPKDRFSAERLKGVDSTLKIQPAKLEDSAVYLCASSLGVRTDTQYFGPGTRLTVL.

The V and J genes are TRBV6-2 or TRBV6-3 and TRBJ1-2, with D tentatively TRBD1 (5 bases). V gave up 0 bases and J gave up 3 bases, with 23 bases separating them. CDR1 and CDR2 (germline): MNHEY, SVGEGT. The CDR3 spans 19 residues. The CDR3 sequence is CASSYSTSTLRGFHYGYTF. The DNA of the CDR3 is TGTGCCAGCAGTTACTCGACCTCGACGCTACGGGGGTTTCACTATGGCTACACCTTC.

The chain combines TRBV5-6 with TRBJ2-7; maybe TRBD1 (6 bases). The CDR3 loop spans 15 amino acids. V was cut by 4 bases and J by 1 base, with 15 bases left in between. CDR1 and CDR2 from the germline V gene are SGHDT and YYEEEE. CDR3 sequence (DNA): TGTGCCAGCAGCCCAGGGACAACTACTTCCTACGAGCAGTACTTC. It codes for CASSPGTTTSYEQYF.

The rearrangement joins TRBV28 to TRBJ1-1; D is unresolved. The germline V and J ends were trimmed by 6 bases and 1 base, with 3 bases remaining between them. The CDR3 has 11 residues. CDR1 and CDR2 (germline): MDHEN, SYDVKM. The DNA of the CDR3 is TGTGCCAGCAGGGAGAACACTGAAGCTTTCTTT. It translates to CASRENTEAFF.

This chain joins TRBV6-2 or TRBV6-3 and TRBJ2-1; TRBD2 might be the D (6 bases). Germline loops: CDR1 MNHEY, CDR2 SVGEGT. With 2 bases removed from V and 2 bases from J, the gap between germline ends came to 13 bases. The CDR3 runs 16 residues. CDR3 DNA: TGTGCCAGCAGTTACCACCCCAGCGGGCCCTACAATGAGCAGTTCTTC. Its protein is CASSYHPSGPYNEQFF.

This clone was recorded a few times. This CDR3 reads CASSRGLESGEKLFF. The CDR3, as DNA: TGTGCCAGCAGTCGGGGACTAGAAAGCGGTGAAAAACTGTTTTTT. J is TRBJ1-4 and V is TRBV28; TRBD1 is a possible D gene (5 bases). Germline loops: CDR1 MDHEN, CDR2 SYDVKM. The V end was cut by 5 bases, the J end by 7 bases, with 17 bases between. This CDR3 spans 15 amino acids.

The chain carries TRBV7-6 and TRBJ2-7; 8 bases are a match to TRBD1. CDR1 is SGHVS and CDR2 is FNYEAQ in the germline V gene. The CDR3 extends over 16 amino acids. After removal of 5 bases from V and 5 bases from J, the junction contained 14 bases not matched to a gene. In DNA, the CDR3 is TGTGCCAGCAGCCAAACGAGTCGGACAGGGATCCACGAGCAGTACTTC. Encoded protein: CASSQTSRTGIHEQYF.